This T cell receptor (beta chain) was found in a study of early stage breast cancer tumors. Study conclusions and caveats: Compared with adjacent normal breast, tumors showed about 2.5-fold denser, more clonal T cells.

The CDR3 is made up of 14 amino acids. CDR1 is SGHAT, CDR2 FQNNGV, per germline. V gave up 6 bases and J gave up 8 bases; unmatched junction bases: 10. Blood replicates held 0.5 ug DNA, tumor or normal breast about 1.5 ug, two each. The method was immunoSEQ multiplex PCR; TCRdb's version includes in-frame clones alone and lacks a portion of them. The table has over 25,000 clones, 75% to 85% seen once. Comment on this clone: Its antigen is not identified.

The sequence was collected from a person aged 55-75 years with breast cancer. The sample was blood. This chain connects TRBV11-2 to TRBJ1-2; 9 nucleotides line up with TRBD1. CDR3 DNA: TGTGCCAGCAGTACTAGGGACAGGGAGAGAGGCTACACCTTC. Protein sequence: CASSTRDRERGYTF. The variable domain in full, completed from reference TRBV11-2 and TRBJ1-2, reads EAGVAQSPRYKIIEKRQSVAFWCNPISGHATLYWYQQILGQGPKLLIQFQNNGVVDDSQLPKDRFSAERLKGVDSTLKIQPAKLEDSAVYLCASSTRDRERGYTFGSGTRLTVV.